This TCR beta chain was retrieved from a study of blood T cell repertoires in COVID-19. The table came from immunoSEQ multiplex PCR; TCRdb's copy has only in-frame clones and leaves some out. The sample lists under 350,000 clones; roughly 86% were seen once. The CDR3 is 17 amino acids. J was trimmed by 5 bases and V by 1 base; bases with no gene match: 12. The germline V gene has CDR1 MNHNS and CDR2 SASEGT. This clone was observed a handful of times. The receptor was isolated from a woman aged 18-29 years who had recovered from COVID-19. The chain links TRBV6-1 to TRBJ2-7, with TRBD2 matching 9 bases. Sequences were obtained from PBMCs or T cells enriched from blood (not recorded which). The CDR3, as DNA: TGTGCCAGCAGTGAAGATGCGGGGGGGCATATAGCCCACGAGCAGTACTTC. Its protein is CASSEDAGGHIAHEQYF.